One and the same sample provided the 30 T cell receptor beta chains below, sequenced in a study of control samples from healthy donors and cancer patients (dated by TCRdb to about 2020). The receptor library was made with the immunoSEQ multiplex PCR assay. TCRdb took over this immuneACCESS table, retaining in-frame rearrangements with V and J assigned. Such tables are incomplete; in checked studies, under half of the missing clones stem from an unresolved V gene, and the remainder is unexplained. The sample profile shows under 150,000 clones; around 90% of them were found once. About 8.7% of the sample lies in the top ten. Sequenced sample: blood. These receptors were taken from a man in his forties in good health.

V usage is TRBV15 and J usage is TRBJ2-6, with D possibly matching TRBD1 (6 bases). Germline V gives CDR1 LNHNV, CDR2 YYDKDF (reference sequence). The CDR3 covers 16 residues. V shed 2 bases and J shed 4 bases, with 12 bases lying between them. CDR3 protein: CATSRLTGTGANVLTF. CDR3 DNA: TGTGCCACCAGCAGACTTACAGGGACCGGGGCCAACGTCCTGACTTTC. The whole variable domain, filled in from reference TRBV15 and TRBJ2-6, reads DAMVIQNPRYQVTQFGKPVTLSCSQTLNHNVMYWYQQKSSQAPKLLFHYYDKDFNNEADTPDNFQSRRPNTSFCFLDIRSPGLGDTAMYLCATSRLTGTGANVLTFGAGSRLTVL.

The rearrangement links TRBV6-6 to TRBJ1-5; 7 nucleotides agree with TRBD1. The germline CDR1 and CDR2 sequences are MNHNY and SVGAGI (reference sequence). The CDR3 length is 16 residues. V lost 5 bases, J lost 4 bases, and 11 bases stayed unmatched. The CDR3, as DNA: TGTGCCAGCAGTCGATCAGACAGGGTAGGAAATCAGCCCCAGCATTTT. Its protein is CASSRSDRVGNQPQHF.

The chain recombines TRBV5-1 with TRBJ1-2, with D perhaps matching TRBD1 (6 bases). Per the germline V gene, CDR1 is SGHRS and CDR2 is YFSETQ. Deletions cut 2 bases from V and 0 bases from J, with 14 bases between. This CDR3 is built from 16 residues. Written as DNA, the CDR3 is TGCGCCAGCAGCTTAAATTCCGGGACAACTAACTATGGCTACACCTTC. It encodes CASSLNSGTTNYGYTF.

V is TRBV24-1 and J is TRBJ2-2; D is possibly TRBD1 (6 bases). The CDR3 is 17 amino acids. CDR1 and CDR2 (germline): KGHDR, SFDVKD. Deletions cut 3 bases from V and 8 bases from J, with 21 bases between. CDR3 protein: CATSDLRRQGKGGELFF. The CDR3 DNA sequence: TGTGCCACCAGTGATCTGAGGAGGCAGGGGAAGGGAGGGGAGCTGTTTTTT.

The rearrangement uses TRBV18 and TRBJ1-1, with D perhaps TRBD1 (5 bases). CDR3 length: 16 residues. Germline values: CDR1 KGHSH, CDR2 LQKENI. The V end lost 3 bases, the J end lost 1 base, and 15 bases lay between the germline ends. The CDR3 DNA sequence: TGTGCCAGCTCACCTCATGGGGGGGGTCAGAACACTGAAGCTTTCTTT. Protein product: CASSPHGGGQNTEAFF.

The rearrangement uses TRBV18 and TRBJ2-7; no clear D gene. The CDR3 is made up of 15 amino acids. Germline V gene lookup returns CDR1 KGHSH and CDR2 LQKENI. Trimming removed 2 bases at V and 3 bases at J, with 14 bases between. The CDR3 reads CASSPGEIVLYEQYF. CDR3 coding DNA: TGTGCCAGCTCACCAGGGGAAATAGTTCTCTACGAGCAGTACTTC.

This clone has a single count. The genes are TRBV7-6 and TRBJ1-4; D is unclear. Between the trimmed V and J ends, which lost 5 bases and 5 bases, there was a span of 12 bases. Germline CDR1 is SGHVS and CDR2 is FNYEAQ. The CDR3 has 14 residues. The CDR3 here is CASSLWTENEKLFF. As DNA, the CDR3 is TGTGCCAGCAGCCTCTGGACTGAAAATGAAAAACTGTTTTTT.

This clone was counted once. J is TRBJ1-1 and V is TRBV6-5, with D possibly matching TRBD1 (6 bases). This CDR3 contains 13 residues. The germline V and J ends were trimmed by 6 bases and 9 bases, with 17 bases remaining between them. Germline CDR1 is MNHEY and CDR2 is SVGAGI. CDR3 protein: CASSPGGTPKAFF. In nucleotides, the CDR3 is TGTGCCAGCAGCCCCGGCGGGACACCTAAAGCTTTCTTT.

This clone was observed a single time. The V call is TRBV6-2 or TRBV6-3, the J call TRBJ2-6; D is undetermined. The CDR3 contains 18 residues. Between the trimmed V and J ends, which lost 6 bases and 4 bases, there was a span of 22 bases. The germline V gene encodes CDR1 MNHEY and CDR2 SVGEGT. The CDR3 sequence is CASSILVGPQAGANVLTF. CDR3 in DNA: TGTGCCAGCAGCATACTCGTAGGTCCTCAAGCAGGGGCCAACGTCCTGACTTTC.

This clone was counted once. The J gene is TRBJ1-2, the V gene TRBV5-1; D is unclear. The V end lost 0 bases, the J end lost 8 bases, and 5 bases lay between the germline ends. The CDR3 extends over 11 amino acids. Germline CDR1 reads SGHRS; CDR2 reads YFSETQ. CDR3 protein: CASSLGTGYTF. The CDR3 coding sequence is TGCGCCAGCAGCTTGGGGACGGGCTACACCTTC.

This rearrangement joins TRBV6-4 to TRBJ1-5; no clear D gene. Germline V gene lookup returns CDR1 MRHNA and CDR2 SNTAGT. Trimming took off 3 bases at V and 7 bases at J, with 10 bases between the two ends. The CDR3 spans 13 residues. The DNA of the CDR3 is TGTGCCAGCAGTGAAATTGACGGACAGCCCCAGCATTTT. Its translation is CASSEIDGQPQHF.

The chain has TRBV18 and TRBJ2-1, with TRBD1 matching over 8 bases. This CDR3 contains 16 residues. V lost 0 bases and J lost 5; bases outside the gene matches: 6. Germline lookup yields CDR1 KGHSH and CDR2 LQKENI. The CDR3 nucleotides are TGTGCCAGCTCACCACCGGATCAGGGGGCGAACAATGAGCAGTTCTTC. It translates to CASSPPDQGANNEQFF.

V is TRBV27 and J is TRBJ2-3, with D perhaps TRBD2 (7 bases). This CDR3 comprises 15 residues. The germline V gene encodes CDR1 MNHEY and CDR2 SMNVEV (reference sequence). Trimming stripped 2 bases from V and 4 bases from J, with 13 bases between. The chain's CDR3 is CASSLRTGGPDTQYF. The CDR3 nucleotides read TGTGCCAGCAGTTTAAGGACGGGGGGCCCAGATACGCAGTATTTT.

The CDR3 here is CASSLASGASSYEQYF. CDR3 nucleotides: TGCGCCAGCAGCTTGGCCTCAGGGGCCAGCTCCTACGAGCAGTACTTC. V and J are TRBV5-1 and TRBJ2-7; TRBD1 might be the D (6 bases). The CDR3 runs 16 residues. Trimming took off 0 bases at V and 0 bases at J, with 13 bases between the two ends. Germline V CDR1 and CDR2: SGHRS, YFSETQ.

The chain employs TRBV6-2 or TRBV6-3 and TRBJ1-2, with D unresolved. Germline values: CDR1 MNHEY, CDR2 SVGEGT. V was cut by 0 bases and J by 2 bases, with 10 bases left in between. This CDR3 spans 15 amino acids. Written as DNA, the CDR3 is TGTGCCAGCAGTTACTCACTCCCCGCCAACTATGGCTACACCTTC. It is translated as CASSYSLPANYGYTF.

The V call is TRBV7-2, the J call TRBJ2-7; 7 bases line up with TRBD1. From germline, CDR1 is SGHTA and CDR2 FQGNSA. The CDR3 loop spans 15 amino acids. V shed 5 bases, J shed 0 bases, and the junction held 7 bases outside the gene matches. DNA of the CDR3: TGTGCCAGCAGCCTTCCCGGACAGGCCTCCTACGAGCAGTACTTC. This sequence encodes CASSLPGQASYEQYF.

This sequence joins TRBV18 and TRBJ1-1; unclear D gene. V lost 2 bases and J 6 bases, leaving 10 bases between the germline ends. The CDR3 runs to 13 residues. Germline lookup yields CDR1 KGHSH and CDR2 LQKENI. The CDR3 DNA follows: TGTGCCAGCTCACCAAGGAGGGCTGCTGAAGCTTTCTTT. Amino acid sequence: CASSPRRAAEAFF.

The gene calls are TRBV10-3 and TRBJ1-1; a weak D match, TRBD1 (5 bases). The CDR3 totals 12 residues. In germline, CDR1 is ENHRY, CDR2 SYGVKD. V lost 5 bases, J lost 12 bases, and 16 bases lay in between. CDR3 DNA: TGTGCCATCAGTAAAGGGCAGGGAGAAACTTTCTTT. It is translated as CAISKGQGETFF.

As for this clone: Other nucleotide sequences from this sample produce the same CDR3. The chain recombines TRBV25-1 with TRBJ2-1; 8 bases fit TRBD2. V shed 6 bases, J shed 6 bases, and the junction held 13 bases outside the gene matches. This CDR3 has 16 residues. Germline V gives CDR1 MGHDK, CDR2 SYGVNS. CDR3 bases: TGTGCCAGCAGCCCCATACAGCGGGGGATCTTCAATGAGCAGTTCTTC. Amino acid sequence: CASSPIQRGIFNEQFF.

The chain carries TRBV5-6 and TRBJ1-1; a possible D gene is TRBD1 (6 bases). Germline values: CDR1 SGHDT, CDR2 YYEEEE. The CDR3 runs to 16 residues. Deletions cut 0 bases from V and 1 base from J, with 13 bases between. The CDR3 sequence is CASSLDLGRGNTEAFF. The DNA for the CDR3 is TGTGCCAGCAGCTTGGATTTAGGCAGGGGGAACACTGAAGCTTTCTTT.

The chain uses TRBV24-1 and TRBJ1-1; perhaps TRBD1 as D (6 bases). Per germline, CDR1 KGHDR and CDR2 SFDVKD. This CDR3 has 14 residues. Trimming took 7 bases from V and 1 from J, leaving 12 bases between them. CDR3 sequence: CATRGGSENTEAFF. The CDR3 DNA reads TGTGCCACCAGGGGGGGCAGCGAGAACACTGAAGCTTTCTTT.

The V call is TRBV6-1, the J call TRBJ1-1; D not certain. CDR3 length: 15 amino acids. The ends were cut back, 2 bases at V and 1 base at J, with 11 bases in the middle. CDR1 and CDR2 (germline): MNHNS, SASEGT. This chain's CDR3 is CASSEQPSRNTEAFF. In DNA form, the CDR3 reads TGTGCCAGCAGTGAACAGCCATCAAGGAACACTGAAGCTTTCTTT.

The V call is TRBV7-2, the J call TRBJ2-6; D may match TRBD1 or TRBD2 (5 bases each). Trimming shortened V by 3 bases and J by 0 bases, and 15 bases separated the two germline ends. This CDR3 region has 18 residues. CDR1 and CDR2 from the germline V gene are SGHTA and FQGNSA. The CDR3 is CASSFGGLSPSGANVLTF. In nucleotides, the CDR3 is TGTGCCAGCAGCTTTGGGGGTTTAAGCCCCTCTGGGGCCAACGTCCTGACTTTC.

This clone has a handful of counts. The chain combines TRBV13 with TRBJ1-6, with 8 bases identical to TRBD1. V shed 7 bases, J shed 12 bases, and the junction held 11 bases outside the gene matches. Germline lookup yields CDR1 PRHDT and CDR2 FYEKMQ (reference sequence). The CDR3 is made up of 14 amino acids. The CDR3 loop is CASTTTGGERPLHF. CDR3 nucleotide sequence: TGTGCCAGCACAACAACAGGGGGGGAAAGACCCCTCCACTTT.

The table lists this clone with a count of one. The chain has TRBV7-2 and TRBJ2-5; TRBD2 might be the D (5 bases). This CDR3 is built from 15 residues. V was shortened by 5 bases and J by 7 bases, with 20 bases between the two germline ends. The germline V gene encodes CDR1 SGHTA and CDR2 FQGNSA. CDR3 loop: CASSPDSLVGATQYF. In DNA, the CDR3 is TGTGCCAGCAGCCCGGACTCCCTCGTCGGTGCGACCCAGTACTTC.

The V call is TRBV24-1, the J call TRBJ2-2; D may be TRBD2 (7 bases). The CDR3 has 16 amino acids. The germline gives CDR1 KGHDR, CDR2 SFDVKD. V was shortened by 1 base and J by 1 base, with 9 bases between the two germline ends. The CDR3 DNA sequence: TGTGCCACCAGTGATTTAAGGGGGGGGAACACCGGGGAGCTGTTTTTT. Translation gives CATSDLRGGNTGELFF.

The genes are TRBV29-1 and TRBJ2-7; the match to TRBD2 covers 9 bases. CDR1 is SQVTM and CDR2 is ANQGSEA in the germline V gene. J gave up 3 bases and V 6 bases, and 12 bases lay outside the gene matches. This CDR3 has 15 residues. The CDR3, as DNA: TGCAGCGTCAGCTGGGCGACTAGCGGTAGCTACGAGCAGTACTTC. It encodes CSVSWATSGSYEQYF.

The V call is TRBV7-2, the J call TRBJ2-7, with 11 bases fitting TRBD1. Germline trimming cut 5 bases from V and 4 bases from J; bases unmatched to any gene: 7. Germline V lookup: CDR1 SGHTA, CDR2 FQGNSA. The CDR3 is 15 amino acids. CDR3 region: CASSTLGQGAYEQYF. The CDR3 DNA reads as TGTGCCAGCAGCACCCTAGGACAGGGGGCGTACGAGCAGTACTTC.

The chain joins TRBV5-6 to TRBJ2-1; 8 bases line up with TRBD2. The CDR3 runs 16 residues. After removal of 4 bases from V and 2 bases from J, the junction contained 8 bases not matched to a gene. Germline V CDR1 and CDR2: SGHDT, YYEEEE. The CDR3 DNA follows: TGTGCCAGCAGCCCCGCGGGAGGTTTTACCTACAATGAGCAGTTCTTC. This codes for CASSPAGGFTYNEQFF.

The chain has TRBV6-6 and TRBJ2-7, with 8 bases lining up with TRBD1. V lost 4 bases to trimming and J lost 5 bases; unmatched junction nucleotides: 1. Germline CDR1 MNHNY, CDR2 SVGAGI (reference sequence). The CDR3 runs 12 residues. The CDR3 sequence is CASSWTGNEQYF. DNA for the CDR3: TGTGCCAGCAGTTGGACAGGGAACGAGCAGTACTTC.